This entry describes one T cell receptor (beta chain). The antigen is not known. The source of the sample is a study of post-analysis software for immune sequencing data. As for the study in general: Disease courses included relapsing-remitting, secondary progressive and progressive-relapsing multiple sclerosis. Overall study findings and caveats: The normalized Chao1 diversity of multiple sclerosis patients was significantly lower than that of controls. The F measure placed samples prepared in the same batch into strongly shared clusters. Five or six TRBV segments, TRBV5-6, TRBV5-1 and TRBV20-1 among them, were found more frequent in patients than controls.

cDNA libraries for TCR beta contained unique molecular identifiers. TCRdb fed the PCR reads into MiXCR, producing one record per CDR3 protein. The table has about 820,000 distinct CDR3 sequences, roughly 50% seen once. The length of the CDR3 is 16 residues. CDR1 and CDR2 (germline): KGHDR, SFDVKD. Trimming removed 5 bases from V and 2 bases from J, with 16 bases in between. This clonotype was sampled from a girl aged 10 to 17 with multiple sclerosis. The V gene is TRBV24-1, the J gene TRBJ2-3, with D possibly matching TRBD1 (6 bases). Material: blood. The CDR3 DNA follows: TGTGCCACCAGTGCAGGCGCCAGGGGTCTCACAGATACGCAGTATTTT. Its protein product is CATSAGARGLTDTQYF.